Listed here is a single TCR beta chain. There is no known antigen for this receptor. No base quality values were provided; no much bigger clone lies one nucleotide off. The CDR3 regions of human TCRbeta chains were analyzed by immunosequencing. Under the source paper's analysis protocol: Repertoire TCRs were matched against a reference library of SARS-CoV-2-specific TCRs generated with the MIRA antigen-specificity platform. Breadth was defined as the fraction of unique TCRs that were SARS-CoV-2-associated, and depth was defined as the fraction of total T cells that were SARS-CoV-2-associated. Using the MIRA data, every spike-specific TCR was mapped to the spike region that the TCR reacted to and assigned to either a CD4 or a CD8 class. Log10-transformed breadth and depth values were compared by one-way ANOVA with Sidak's multiple comparisons tests. TCRdb holds this immuneACCESS table with in-frame rearrangements only. Some clones are missing; in checked studies, unresolved V genes explain under half, and the rest has no known cause. The DNA gave D and trimming, while V, J and clone size come from that table. This sample lists approximately 150,000 clones; 80% to 95% were detected once. The ten largest clones take up 1.6% of the sample.

This specimen belongs to a study of T cell responses to AZD1222 COVID-19 vaccine (dated by TCRdb to the early 2020s). For context, the study as a whole: Because spike-specific TCR depth and breadth did not differ between the two schedules, AZD1222 recipients who got a second dose at roughly 4 weeks were pooled with those who got a second dose at roughly 12 weeks. A total of just over 230 trial participants underwent TCR sequencing, of whom 200 to 220 had received two doses of AZD1222 and approximately 26 had received two doses of the MenACWY control vaccine. Enrollment into the trials was organized by age into subgroups of 18-55, 56-69 and 70-plus years, and those subgroups contained approximately 160, 26 and 62 TCR-sequenced participants, respectively. Study-wide findings and limitations: Participants were mostly white British, with more females than males. The authors suggested clonal diversity may have been underestimated. CD4 TCRs associated with the vaccine covered the entire spike protein, and the dominant responses were in regions 160-218 and 743-854. After two AZD1222 doses, both the breadth and the depth of spike-specific TCRs were significantly higher than at day 0 and than in MenACWY recipients. Because no day 14 peak-response samples were available, the repertoires could be characterized only after the peak T cell response. Conclusions about previously exposed vaccinees are limited because only 5 or 6 AZD1222 recipients were SARS-CoV-2 seropositive at baseline. The 56-69-year group was small, and its depth increase did not reach significance, likely because of low power. Nearly half of unique spike-specific TCRs reportedly recognized epitopes outside regions mutated in the B.1.351 and B.1.1.7 variants.

Per the publication, the time point label means: baseline before first vaccination. Vaccinee samples were obtained from the UK trials COV001 and COV002, which included a single-blind randomized controlled phase 2/3 trial of AZD1222 (ChAdOx1 nCoV-19) in healthy adults. Trial participant PBMC samples were collected at day 0 and day 28 after the second dose for TCRbeta chain sequencing. The sequence came from an adult in good health. Sequencing was performed on peripheral blood, taken on day 0 of AZD1222 vaccination.

CDR3 protein: CASSETGGGYGYTF. The DNA reads as follows: TGTGCCAGCAGCGAAACAGGGGGCGGGTATGGCTACACCTTC. The rearrangement joined TRBV11-2 to TRBJ1-2, and 9 junction bases match TRBD1. The CDR3, from cysteine to phenylalanine, totals 14 residues. Only CDR3 DNA is held: 42 bases, read in frame from base 1. Taken from the germline V gene, the CDR1 and CDR2 loops are SGHAT and FQNNGV. V is trimmed back by 5 bases and J by 5 bases, and the junction contains 6 bases that no gene match accounts for.